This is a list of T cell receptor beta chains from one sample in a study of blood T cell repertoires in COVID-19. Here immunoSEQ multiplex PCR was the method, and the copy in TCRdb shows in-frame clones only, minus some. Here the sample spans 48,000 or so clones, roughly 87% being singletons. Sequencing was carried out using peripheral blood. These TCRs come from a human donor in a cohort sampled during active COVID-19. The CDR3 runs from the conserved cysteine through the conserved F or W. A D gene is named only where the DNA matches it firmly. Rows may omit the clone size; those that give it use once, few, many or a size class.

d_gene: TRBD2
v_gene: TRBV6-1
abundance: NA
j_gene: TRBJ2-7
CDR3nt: TGTGCCAGCAGTGAAGCCGACTTTGGGACTAGCGGGAGGGCCTACGAGCAGTACTTC
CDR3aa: CASSEADFGTSGRAYEQYF

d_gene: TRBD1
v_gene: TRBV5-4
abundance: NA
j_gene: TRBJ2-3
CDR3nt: TGTGCCAGCAGCTGGGACCGGACAGGGGGCGCGGATACGCAGTATTTT
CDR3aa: CASSWDRTGGADTQYF

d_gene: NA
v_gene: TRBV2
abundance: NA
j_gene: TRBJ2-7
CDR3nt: TGTGCCAGCAGTGAATTAGGGGTCTACGAGCAGTACTTC
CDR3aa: CASSELGVYEQYF

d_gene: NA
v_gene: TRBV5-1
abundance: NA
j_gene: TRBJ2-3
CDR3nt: TGCGCCAGCAGCTTGGATGGAGGCACAGATACGCAGTATTTT
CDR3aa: CASSLDGGTDTQYF

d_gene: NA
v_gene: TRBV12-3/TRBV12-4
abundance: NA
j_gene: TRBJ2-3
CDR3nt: TGTGCCAGCAGTTTAGGTCAGTTACCGCAGTATTTT
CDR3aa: CASSLGQLPQYF

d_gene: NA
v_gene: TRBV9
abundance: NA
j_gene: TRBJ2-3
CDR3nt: TGTGCCAGCAGCGTAGCCGTAGAGATCACAGATACGCAGTATTTT
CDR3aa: CASSVAVEITDTQYF

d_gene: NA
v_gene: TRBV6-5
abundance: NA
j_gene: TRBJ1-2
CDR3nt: TGTGCCACAGGGCCGGACTATGGCTACACCTTC
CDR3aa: CATGPDYGYTF

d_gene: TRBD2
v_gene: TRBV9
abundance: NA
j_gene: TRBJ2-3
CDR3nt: TGTGCCAGCAGCGTAGGACTAGCGAGTACAGATACGCAGTATTTT
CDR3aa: CASSVGLASTDTQYF

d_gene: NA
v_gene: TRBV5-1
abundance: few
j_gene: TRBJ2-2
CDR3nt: TGCGCCAGCGACCGGGGGGCGGCAAACGGGGAGCTGTTTTTT
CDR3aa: CASDRGAANGELFF

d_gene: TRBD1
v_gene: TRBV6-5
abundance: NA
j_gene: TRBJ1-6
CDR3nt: TGTGCCAGCAGTTCAGGGGGCGAAAATTCACCCCTCCACTTT
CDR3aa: CASSSGGENSPLHF

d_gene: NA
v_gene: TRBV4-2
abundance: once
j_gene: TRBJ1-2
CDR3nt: TGTGCCAGCAGCCAAGATCTTTTGAGCCCGTCCCATGGCTACACCTTC
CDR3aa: CASSQDLLSPSHGYTF

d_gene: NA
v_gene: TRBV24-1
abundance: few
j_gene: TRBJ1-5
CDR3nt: TGTGCCACCAGTATGGGTGGTGGGCCCCATCAGCCCCAGCATTTT
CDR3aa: CATSMGGGPHQPQHF

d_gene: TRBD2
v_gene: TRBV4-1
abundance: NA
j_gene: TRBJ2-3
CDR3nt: TGCGCCAGCAGCCAAGACTCAGCGGGAGGATCAGATACGCAGTATTTT
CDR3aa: CASSQDSAGGSDTQYF

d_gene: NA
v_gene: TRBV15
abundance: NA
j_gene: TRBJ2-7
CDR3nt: TGTGCCACCAGCAGAGAACTTTTCTCCTACGAGCAGTACTTC
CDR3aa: CATSRELFSYEQYF

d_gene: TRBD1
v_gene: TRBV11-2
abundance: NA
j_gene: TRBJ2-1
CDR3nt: TGTGCCAGCAGCTCCCCCAGGACAGGTAGTGAGCAGTTCTTC
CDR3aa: CASSSPRTGSEQFF

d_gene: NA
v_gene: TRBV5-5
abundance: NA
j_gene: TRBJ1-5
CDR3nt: TGTGCCAGCAGCTTGCGGCAGGGCAATCAGCCCCAGCATTTT
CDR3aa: CASSLRQGNQPQHF

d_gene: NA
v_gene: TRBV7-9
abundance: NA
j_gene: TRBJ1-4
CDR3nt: TGTGCCAGCCGACCGGGACTAAAGAAGTTCACGGAAAAACTGTTTTTT
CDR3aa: CASRPGLKKFTEKLFF

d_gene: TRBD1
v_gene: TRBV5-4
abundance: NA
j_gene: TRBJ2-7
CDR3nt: TGTGCCAGCAGCCCAGGACAGGGTAGGCACGAGCAGTACTTC
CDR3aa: CASSPGQGRHEQYF

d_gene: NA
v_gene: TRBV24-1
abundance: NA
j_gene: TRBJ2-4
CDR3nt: TGTGCCACCAGTGAGGGCGGAAGGGGAAAAAACATTCAGTACTTC
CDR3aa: CATSEGGRGKNIQYF

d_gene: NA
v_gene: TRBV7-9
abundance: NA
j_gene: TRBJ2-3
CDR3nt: TGTGCCAGCAGTGAGGGTTCAAACACAGATACGCAGTATTTT
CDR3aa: CASSEGSNTDTQYF

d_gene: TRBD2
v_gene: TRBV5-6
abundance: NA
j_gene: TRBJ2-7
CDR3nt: TGTGCCAGCAGCTCGGGACTAGGGGAATACGAGCAGTACTTC
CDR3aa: CASSSGLGEYEQYF

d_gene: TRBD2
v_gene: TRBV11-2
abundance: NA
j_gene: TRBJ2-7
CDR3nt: TGTGCCAGCAGCTCACTAGCGGGAAATACCGTGCAGTACTTC
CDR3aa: CASSSLAGNTVQYF

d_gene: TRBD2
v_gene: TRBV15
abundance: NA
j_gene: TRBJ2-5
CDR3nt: TGTGCCACCAGCATAGTCACTAGCGCCGCCGGGACCCAGTACTTC
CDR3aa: CATSIVTSAAGTQYF

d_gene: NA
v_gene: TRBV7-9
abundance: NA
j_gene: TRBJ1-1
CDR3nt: TGTGCCAGCAGCTTAGGTGGAGGGCCCGACACTGAAGCTTTCTTT
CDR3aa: CASSLGGGPDTEAFF

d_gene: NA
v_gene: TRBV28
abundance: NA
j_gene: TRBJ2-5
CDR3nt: TGTGCCAGCAGTTTAGGGGGCCGTGAGACCCAGTACTTC
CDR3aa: CASSLGGRETQYF

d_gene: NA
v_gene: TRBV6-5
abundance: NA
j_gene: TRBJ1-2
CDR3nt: TGTGCCTCCCACCCCAGGTCTCATGGCTACACCTTC
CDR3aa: CASHPRSHGYTF

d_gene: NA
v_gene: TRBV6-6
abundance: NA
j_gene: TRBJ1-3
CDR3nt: TGTGCCAGCAGTTACACCCAGACAGCCTCTGGAAACACCATATATTTT
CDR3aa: CASSYTQTASGNTIYF

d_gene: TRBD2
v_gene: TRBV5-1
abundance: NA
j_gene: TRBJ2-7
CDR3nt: TGCGCCAGTAGTCGACTAGCGGGAGGTATCTACGAGCAGTACTTC
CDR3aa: CASSRLAGGIYEQYF

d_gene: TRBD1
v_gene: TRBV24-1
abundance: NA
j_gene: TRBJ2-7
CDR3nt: TGTGCCACCAGTGATTCGACAGGGGGCGGGGACGAGCAGTACTTC
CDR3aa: CATSDSTGGGDEQYF

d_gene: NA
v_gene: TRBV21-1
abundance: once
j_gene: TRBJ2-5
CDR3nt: TGTGCCAGCAGCAAAGGACTGGCGGGAGTAGAGACCCAGTACTTC
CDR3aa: CASSKGLAGVETQYF

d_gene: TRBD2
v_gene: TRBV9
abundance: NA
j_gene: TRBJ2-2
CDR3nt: TGTGCCAGCAGCGTAGCCCCTAGCGGTAACACCGGGGAGCTGTTTTTT
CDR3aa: CASSVAPSGNTGELFF

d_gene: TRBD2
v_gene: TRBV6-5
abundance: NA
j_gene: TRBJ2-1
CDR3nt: TGTGCCAGCAGTTACTCGGTAGCGGGAGTTGAGAATGAGCAGTTCTTC
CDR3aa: CASSYSVAGVENEQFF

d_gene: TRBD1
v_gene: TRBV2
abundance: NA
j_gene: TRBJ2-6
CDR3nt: TGTGCCGGATCAAGGGACAGGGGGCCTTCCGGGGCCAACGTCCTGACTTTC
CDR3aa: CAGSRDRGPSGANVLTF

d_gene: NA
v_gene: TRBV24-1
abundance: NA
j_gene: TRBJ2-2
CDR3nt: TGTGCCACCAGTGATCCGCCGGGTCAAGCTTTAACCGGGGAGCTGTTTTTT
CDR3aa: CATSDPPGQALTGELFF

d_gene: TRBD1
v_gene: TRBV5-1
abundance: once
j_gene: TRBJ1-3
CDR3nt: TGCGCCAGCAGCTTAGCAGGGACAGACTCTGGAAACACCATATATTTT
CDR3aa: CASSLAGTDSGNTIYF

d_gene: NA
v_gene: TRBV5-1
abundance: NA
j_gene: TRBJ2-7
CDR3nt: TGCGCCAGCAGCTTAGGACCGGGAAACTACGAGCAGTACTTC
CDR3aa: CASSLGPGNYEQYF

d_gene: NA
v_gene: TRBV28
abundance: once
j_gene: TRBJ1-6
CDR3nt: TGTGCCAGCAGTTTGGGAGGGATTAATTCACCCCTCCACTTT
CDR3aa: CASSLGGINSPLHF

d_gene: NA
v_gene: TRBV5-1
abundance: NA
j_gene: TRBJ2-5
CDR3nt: TGCGCCAGCAGCTTGGAGCGAGGGGAGACCCAGTACTTC
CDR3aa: CASSLERGETQYF

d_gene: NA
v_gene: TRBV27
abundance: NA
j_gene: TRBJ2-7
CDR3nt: TGTGCCAGCAGTTCGGACAGCTCCTACGAGCAGTACTTC
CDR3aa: CASSSDSSYEQYF

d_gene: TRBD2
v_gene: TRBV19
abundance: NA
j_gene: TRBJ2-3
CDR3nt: TGTGCCAGTAGACACTCCAAACGGACTAGCGGGAGCACAGATACGCAGTATTTT
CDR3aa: CASRHSKRTSGSTDTQYF

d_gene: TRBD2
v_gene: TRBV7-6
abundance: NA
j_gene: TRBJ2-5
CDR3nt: TGTGCCAGCAGCCGATCCACTAGCGGGATTGAGACCCAGTACTTC
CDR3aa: CASSRSTSGIETQYF

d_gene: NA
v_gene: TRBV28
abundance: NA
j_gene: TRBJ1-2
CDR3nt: TGTGCCACCCCGGGGCGGGGCGAAGATAACTATGGCTACACCTTC
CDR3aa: CATPGRGEDNYGYTF

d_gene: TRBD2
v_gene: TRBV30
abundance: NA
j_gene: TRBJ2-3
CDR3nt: TGTGCTTATACTAGCGGGAGCCGGGCAGATACGCAGTATTTT
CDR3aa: CAYTSGSRADTQYF

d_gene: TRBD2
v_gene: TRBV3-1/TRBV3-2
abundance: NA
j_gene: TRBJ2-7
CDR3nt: TGTGCCAGCAGCCAGAAAGAACTAGCGTCCTACGAGCAGTACTTC
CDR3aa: CASSQKELASYEQYF

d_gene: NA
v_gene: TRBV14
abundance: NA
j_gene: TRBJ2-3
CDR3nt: TGTGCCAGCAGCCAAGTTAGCGGCCATCCTACAGATACGCAGTATTTT
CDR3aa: CASSQVSGHPTDTQYF

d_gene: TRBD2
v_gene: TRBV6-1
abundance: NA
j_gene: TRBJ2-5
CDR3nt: TGTGCCAGCAGTGAAGCGCCGGGGGGGTTCGGAGAGACCCAGTACTTC
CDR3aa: CASSEAPGGFGETQYF

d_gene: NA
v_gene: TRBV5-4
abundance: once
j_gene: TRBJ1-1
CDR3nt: TGTGCCAGCAGCGTAAATCCGAACACTGAAGCTTTCTTT
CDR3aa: CASSVNPNTEAFF

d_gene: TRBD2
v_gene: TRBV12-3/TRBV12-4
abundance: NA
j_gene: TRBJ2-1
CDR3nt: TGTGCCAGCAGTTTAGGAGCGGGAGTGTTCTTC
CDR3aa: CASSLGAGVFF

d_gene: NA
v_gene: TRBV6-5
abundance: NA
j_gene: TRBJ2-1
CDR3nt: TGTGCCAGCCGGGACTACAATGAGCAGTTCTTC
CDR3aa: CASRDYNEQFF

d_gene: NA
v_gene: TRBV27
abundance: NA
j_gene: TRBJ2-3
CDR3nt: TGTGCCAGCAGTTCAGGGCAGGGATCTACTTATACGCAGTATTTT
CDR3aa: CASSSGQGSTYTQYF

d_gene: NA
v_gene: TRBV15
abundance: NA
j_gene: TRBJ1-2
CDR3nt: TGTGCCACCAGCAGGGCTCCCAGGGCGAACTATGGCTACACCTTC
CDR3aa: CATSRAPRANYGYTF

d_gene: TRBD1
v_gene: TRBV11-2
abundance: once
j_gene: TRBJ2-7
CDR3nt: TGTGCCAGCAGCTTTTCCAGAGGGGGCTGGACCTACGAGCAGTACTTC
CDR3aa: CASSFSRGGWTYEQYF

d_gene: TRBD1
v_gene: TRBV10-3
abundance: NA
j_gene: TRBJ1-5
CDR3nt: TGTGCCATCAACATTGACAGGGGCCAGCCCCAGCATTTT
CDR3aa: CAINIDRGQPQHF

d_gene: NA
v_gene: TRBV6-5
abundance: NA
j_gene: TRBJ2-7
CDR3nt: TGTGCCAGCAGCCAGACATTGGACAGCTCCTACGAGCAGTACTTC
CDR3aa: CASSQTLDSSYEQYF

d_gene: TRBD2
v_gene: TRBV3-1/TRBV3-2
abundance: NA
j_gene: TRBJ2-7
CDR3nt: TGTGCCAGCAGCCTCTCCGATGGGGGAGGGAGCTACGAGCAGTACTTC
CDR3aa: CASSLSDGGGSYEQYF

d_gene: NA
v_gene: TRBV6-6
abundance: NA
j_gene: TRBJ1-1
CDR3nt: TGTGCCAGCAGAAGACCTGGGGGGGCCACTGAAGCTTTCTTT
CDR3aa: CASRRPGGATEAFF

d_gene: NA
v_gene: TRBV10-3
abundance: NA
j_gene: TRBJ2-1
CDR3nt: TGTGCCATCGAGGCCGGTGGCACGTATGAGCAGTTCTTC
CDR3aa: CAIEAGGTYEQFF

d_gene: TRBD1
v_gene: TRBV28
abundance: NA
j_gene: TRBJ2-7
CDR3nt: TGTGCCAGCAGATATCGGGACAGTGCCTACGAGCAGTACTTC
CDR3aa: CASRYRDSAYEQYF

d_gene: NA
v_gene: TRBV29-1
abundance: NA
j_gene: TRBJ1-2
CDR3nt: TGCAGCGTTGGGGCCGGGGATGGCTACACCTTC
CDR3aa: CSVGAGDGYTF